These 17 T cell receptor beta chains share one sample of origin, sequenced in a study of T cell responses to AZD1222 COVID-19 vaccine. Generated by immunoSEQ multiplex PCR, the TCRdb table keeps only in-frame clones and is missing some. The sample yields about 88,000 clones, approximately 91% seen once. The material was peripheral blood, obtained on day 0 of AZD1222 vaccination. These receptors were taken from an adult in good health.

The gene calls are TRBV6-5 and TRBJ2-3, with D perhaps TRBD1 (5 bases). Per germline, CDR1 MNHEY and CDR2 SVGAGI. The CDR3 is 15 amino acids. V lost 2 bases, J lost 4 bases, and 13 bases lay in between. In DNA form, the CDR3 reads TGTGCCAGCAGTTACGCTATAACAGGTGCAGATACGCAGTATTTT. The encoded protein is CASSYAITGADTQYF.

This chain links TRBV29-1 with TRBJ1-2; D uncertain. Trimming removed 2 bases from V and 4 bases from J, with 8 bases in between. CDR1 and CDR2 (germline): SQVTM, ANQGSEA. This CDR3 is built from 12 residues. The CDR3 nucleotides are TGCAGCGTTGAAATGGGAGGCTATGGCTACACCTTC. This sequence encodes CSVEMGGYGYTF.

The gene calls are TRBV18 and TRBJ1-1; the D is unclear. The CDR3 spans 14 residues. From germline, CDR1 is KGHSH and CDR2 LQKENI. V gave up 1 base and J gave up 3 bases, with 9 bases separating them. The CDR3 DNA is TGTGCCAGCTCACCACTCTGGCAGGACACTGAAGCTTTCTTT. Amino acids: CASSPLWQDTEAFF.

This sequence joins TRBV18 and TRBJ2-1; 7 bases match TRBD1. Trimming removed 6 bases from V and 5 bases from J; junction bases left unmatched: 7. Germline V lookup: CDR1 KGHSH, CDR2 LQKENI. The CDR3 has 14 amino acids. CDR3 residues: CASSHLDRDNEQFF. The DNA of the CDR3 is TGTGCCAGCTCGCACCTCGACAGGGACAATGAGCAGTTCTTC.

In its sample, this clone was seen many times. The chain joins TRBV2 to TRBJ2-3; 8 bases are a match to TRBD2. V lost 8 bases and J lost 3; bases outside the gene matches: 4. CDR1 is SNHLY, CDR2 FYNNEI, per germline. This CDR3 spans 13 amino acids. CDR3 sequence reads: CASVGGGTDTQYF. The CDR3 DNA reads TGTGCCAGCGTGGGCGGGGGGACAGATACGCAGTATTTT.

V gene TRBV2 combines with J gene TRBJ2-2; the D is unclear. Germline values: CDR1 SNHLY, CDR2 FYNNEI. The V end was cut by 6 bases, the J end by 6 bases, with 5 bases between. The CDR3 is 11 amino acids. The CDR3 DNA sequence: TGTGCCAGCAGAGGGCCCGGGGAGCTGTTTTTT. Translating gives CASRGPGELFF.

As concerns this clone: This same CDR3 is encoded by further DNA sequences in the sample. The V and J genes are TRBV6-5 and TRBJ2-7; TRBD1 aligns across 7 bases. CDR3 length: 14 residues. The V gene end was trimmed by 0 bases and the J gene end by 3 bases; junction bases not matched to a gene: 2. Germline V gives CDR1 MNHEY, CDR2 SVGAGI. The CDR3 loop reads CASSYSAGGYEQYF. The CDR3 DNA reads as TGTGCCAGCAGTTACTCGGCAGGGGGCTACGAGCAGTACTTC.

The chain employs TRBV19 and TRBJ2-3, with D possibly TRBD2 on 6 matching bases. The germline V and J ends were trimmed by 1 base and 4 bases, with 6 bases remaining between them. Germline-derived CDR1 and CDR2 are LNHDA and SQIVND (reference sequence). This CDR3 contains 13 residues. The CDR3 protein is CASSIAGADTQYF. CDR3 DNA sequence: TGTGCCAGTAGTATAGCGGGGGCAGATACGCAGTATTTT.

This chain links TRBV7-8 with TRBJ1-1, with 10 bases fitting TRBD1. The CDR3 covers 18 residues. Germline trimming cut 1 base from V and 2 bases from J; bases unmatched to any gene: 10. Germline CDR1 SGHVS, CDR2 FQNEAQ. The DNA of the CDR3 is TGTGCCAGCAGCTTAGACTCTCGGGGACAGGGGATCAACACTGAAGCTTTCTTT. Translating gives CASSLDSRGQGINTEAFF.

The chain recombines TRBV6-5 with TRBJ1-1, with a tentative D call TRBD1 (5 bases). Germline V CDR1 and CDR2: MNHEY, SVGAGI. V gave up 0 bases and J gave up 6 bases, with 14 bases separating them. The CDR3 is 15 residues long. The CDR3 coding sequence is TGTGCCAGCAGTTACTCGAAGGGCAGGGAGCCTGAAGCTTTCTTT. Protein sequence: CASSYSKGREPEAFF.

This clone was recorded only once. The V and J genes are TRBV6-2 or TRBV6-3 and TRBJ2-1; possibly TRBD1 for D (6 bases). Per germline, CDR1 MNHEY and CDR2 SVGEGT. CDR3 size: 13 residues. Trimming took 4 bases from V and 9 from J, leaving 13 bases between them. The CDR3 coding sequence is TGTGCCAGCAGTTTCCGATCAGGGGTTGAGCAGTTCTTC. Amino acids: CASSFRSGVEQFF.

The chain is built from TRBV6-6 and TRBJ2-3; 8 nucleotides line up with TRBD2. Trimming removed 2 bases from V and 5 bases from J; junction bases left unmatched: 3. CDR3 size: 14 residues. The germline gives CDR1 MNHNY, CDR2 SVGAGI (reference sequence). Here the CDR3 DNA reads TGTGCCAGCAGTTACAGCGGGGGCTTAGATACGCAGTATTTT. Amino acids: CASSYSGGLDTQYF.

This rearrangement joins TRBV5-1 to TRBJ1-1; 8 nucleotides line up with TRBD1. The trim removed 4 bases at V and 5 bases at J, leaving 13 bases unmatched. The CDR3 has 16 amino acids. Germline CDR1 SGHRS, CDR2 YFSETQ. The CDR3 sequence is CASSPRGQGVGTEAFF. The DNA for the CDR3 is TGCGCCAGCAGCCCTCGCGGACAGGGCGTAGGTACTGAAGCTTTCTTT. Variable domain in full (rest from reference TRBV5-1 and TRBJ1-1): KAGVTQTPRYLIKTRGQQVTLSCSPISGHRSVSWYQQTPGQGLQFLFEYFSETQRNKGNFPGRFSGRQFSNSRSEMNVSTLELGDSALYLCASSPRGQGVGTEAFFGQGTRLTVV.

CDR3 sequence reads: CASSLGLDDNEQFF. The CDR3 DNA follows: TGTGCCAGCAGCCTGGGACTAGATGACAATGAGCAGTTCTTC. The V and J genes are TRBV13 and TRBJ2-1; 8 nucleotides agree with TRBD2. Germline loops: CDR1 PRHDT, CDR2 FYEKMQ (reference sequence). V shed 5 bases and J 5 bases; nucleotides not matched to a gene: 5. The CDR3 covers 14 residues.

V is TRBV12-3 or TRBV12-4 and J is TRBJ2-5; maybe TRBD1 (6 bases). V was shortened by 5 bases and J by 4 bases, with 8 bases between the two germline ends. The CDR3 runs 12 residues. The CDR3 region is CASSEQGETQYF. The CDR3 DNA reads TGTGCCAGCAGTGAACAGGGAGAGACCCAGTACTTC.

The chain uses TRBV2 and TRBJ1-1; D is undetermined. The germline gives CDR1 SNHLY, CDR2 FYNNEI. The CDR3 has 14 residues. The germline V and J ends were trimmed by 4 bases and 1 base, with 10 bases remaining between them. The CDR3 region is CASSVSGGNTEAFF. The CDR3 DNA is TGTGCCAGCAGTGTATCTGGCGGGAACACTGAAGCTTTCTTT. The full variable domain, its missing parts supplied by reference TRBV2 and TRBJ1-1, is EPEVTQTPSHQVTQMGQEVILRCVPISNHLYFYWYRQILGQKVEFLVSFYNNEISEKSEIFDDQFSVERPDGSNFTLKIRSTKLEDSAMYFCASSVSGGNTEAFFGQGTRLTVV.

The chain links TRBV5-4 to TRBJ1-1, with 11 bases matching TRBD1. Germline V gene sequence: CDR1 SGHNT, CDR2 YYREEE (reference sequence). This CDR3 contains 17 residues. J gave up 5 bases and V 0 bases, and 9 bases lay outside the gene matches. The CDR3 DNA reads as TGTGCCAGCAGCTTGGGCGGCCGGGGACAGGGGGGAACTGAAGCTTTCTTT. Translating gives CASSLGGRGQGGTEAFF.